Presented here are 22 T cell receptor beta chains from one specimen sequenced in a study of cytomegalovirus exposure and HLA in healthy donors. TCRdb's copy holds only in-frame clones and misses some; the assay was immunoSEQ multiplex PCR. The sample carries 100,000 to 150,000 clones, around nine tenths recorded once. The sequenced material came from PBMCs. Source of these receptors: a woman younger than 30 in good health and CMV-seronegative.

The rearrangement uses TRBV28 and TRBJ2-3; D perhaps matches TRBD1 (6 bases). The CDR3 loop spans 15 amino acids. CDR1 and CDR2 from the germline V gene are MDHEN and SYDVKM. The V gene lost 7 bases and the J gene lost 2 bases, with 16 bases spanning the gap. CDR3 loop: CASKNRDGPTDTQYF. The CDR3 DNA follows: TGTGCCAGCAAAAACAGGGACGGCCCCACAGATACGCAGTATTTT.

This rearrangement joins TRBV29-1 to TRBJ2-1; 10 positions agree with TRBD2. CDR1 is SQVTM and CDR2 is ANQGSEA in the germline V gene. This CDR3 comprises 15 residues. V lost 6 bases to trimming and J lost 2 bases; unmatched junction nucleotides: 7. The CDR3 nucleotides are TGCAGCGTGAGGGGAAGCGGGAGGGCCTACAATGAGCAGTTCTTC. Translation: CSVRGSGRAYNEQFF.

The J gene is TRBJ2-1, the V gene TRBV11-3; D gene uncertain. Germline-derived CDR1 and CDR2 are SGHNT and YENEEA. Deletions cut 5 bases from V and 1 base from J, with 12 bases between. CDR3 length: 15 residues. The CDR3 reads CASSLRRSSYNEQFF. The CDR3 nucleotides read TGTGCCAGCAGCCTCCGTAGGAGTTCCTACAATGAGCAGTTCTTC.

The chain couples TRBV18 to TRBJ2-1; D perhaps matches TRBD2 (6 bases). V shed 1 base and J shed 2 bases, with 15 bases lying between them. The germline CDR1 and CDR2 sequences are KGHSH and LQKENI. The CDR3 is made up of 17 amino acids. The CDR3 spells CASSPRLRDSTYNEQFF. CDR3 in DNA: TGTGCCAGCTCACCACGACTCCGGGACTCCACCTACAATGAGCAGTTCTTC.

V usage is TRBV6-5 and J usage is TRBJ2-7; the match to TRBD1 covers 10 bases. This CDR3 is built from 14 residues. The ends lost 6 bases at V and 2 bases at J; junction bases unmatched: 4. CDR1 is MNHEY, CDR2 SVGAGI, per germline. The CDR3 sequence is CASSRGQGTYEQYF. The CDR3 nucleotides are TGTGCCAGCAGCCGGGGACAGGGGACCTACGAGCAGTACTTC.

V gene TRBV7-3 combines with J gene TRBJ2-1, with 9 nucleotides matching TRBD2. Losses at the gene ends were 2 bases for V and 7 bases for J; bases not matched to a gene: 6. Germline CDR1 is SGHTA and CDR2 is FQGTGA. This CDR3 region has 15 residues. The CDR3 DNA reads TGTGCCAGCAGCTTAGGCGGGAGGGCCGGGAATGAGCAGTTCTTC. Translated, it gives CASSLGGRAGNEQFF. Full variable domain (rest looked up from reference TRBV7-3 and TRBJ2-1): GAGVSQTPSNKVTEKGKYVELRCDPISGHTALYWYRQSLGQGPEFLIYFQGTGAADDSGLPNDRFFAVRPEGSVSTLKIQRTERGDSAVYLCASSLGGRAGNEQFFGPGTRLTVL.

The rearrangement uses TRBV27 and TRBJ2-3; D possibly corresponds to TRBD2 (6 bases). Trimming took off 4 bases at V and 3 bases at J, with 11 bases between the two ends. This CDR3 is 14 amino acids long. The germline V gene has CDR1 MNHEY and CDR2 SMNVEV (reference sequence). CDR3 residues: CASSSIGGTDTQYF. Written as DNA, the CDR3 is TGTGCCAGCAGTTCGATCGGGGGTACAGATACGCAGTATTTT.

J is TRBJ2-3 and V is TRBV2; 10 nucleotides match TRBD2. CDR1 SNHLY and CDR2 FYNNEI come from the germline V gene. Trimming took 4 bases from V and 2 from J; bases not matched to a gene: 3. The length of the CDR3 is 15 residues. CDR3 DNA: TGTGCCAGCAGTGCCCTAGCGGGAGCCACAGATACGCAGTATTTT. It translates to CASSALAGATDTQYF.

The rearrangement links TRBV19 to TRBJ2-2, with D hard to call. The CDR3 totals 14 residues. V lost 3 bases and J 1 base, leaving 6 bases between the germline ends. Germline V gene lookup returns CDR1 LNHDA and CDR2 SQIVND (reference sequence). This chain's CDR3 is CASSIRQNTGELFF. The CDR3 nucleotides read TGTGCCAGTAGTATCAGGCAGAACACCGGGGAGCTGTTTTTT.

The CDR3 region is CASSRQGVTPYEQYF. Written as DNA, the CDR3 is TGTGCCAGCAGTCGACAAGGGGTGACTCCCTACGAGCAGTACTTC. The chain joins TRBV28 to TRBJ2-7, with D perhaps matching TRBD1 (5 bases). Germline V gene lookup returns CDR1 MDHEN and CDR2 SYDVKM. The CDR3 loop spans 15 amino acids. The V and J ends lost 5 bases and 2 bases respectively, with 16 bases between them.

This clone was recorded once. CDR3 protein: CAWSAPRTSPYFYEQYF. DNA for the CDR3: TGTGCCTGGAGTGCCCCCAGGACTAGCCCTTATTTCTACGAGCAGTACTTC. The V gene is TRBV30, the J gene TRBJ2-7, with 8 nucleotides matching TRBD2. CDR3 length: 17 amino acids. The V segment lost 1 base and the J segment 3 bases; nucleotides outside the gene matches: 14. Germline assignment: CDR1 GTSNPN and CDR2 SVGIG (reference sequence). Using reference TRBV30 and TRBJ2-7 for the parts outside the CDR3, the full variable domain is SQTIHQWPATLVQPVGSPLSLECTVEGTSNPNLYWYRQAAGRGLQLLFYSVGIGQISSEVPQNLSASRPQDRQFILSSKKLLLSDSGFYLCAWSAPRTSPYFYEQYFGPGTRLTVT.

The V call is TRBV15, the J call TRBJ2-1; TRBD2 is a possible D gene (6 bases). Germline V gives CDR1 LNHNV, CDR2 YYDKDF (reference sequence). Trimming removed 1 base from V and 0 bases from J, with 10 bases in between. The CDR3 sequence is 16 residues long. The CDR3 bases are TGTGCCACCAGCAGAGTTATCGGGGGCTCCTACAATGAGCAGTTCTTC. It yields the protein CATSRVIGGSYNEQFF.

V and J are TRBV5-1 and TRBJ2-7; TRBD2 might be the D (5 bases). The CDR3 loop spans 13 amino acids. Trimming took 4 bases from V and 2 from J, leaving 10 bases between them. Looked up from germline, CDR1 is SGHRS and CDR2 is YFSETQ. This CDR3 is CASSPFGAYEQYF. CDR3 sequence (DNA): TGCGCCAGCAGCCCCTTCGGGGCCTACGAGCAGTACTTC.

This chain uses TRBV4-1 with TRBJ2-1; 7 bases map to TRBD1. The CDR3 contains 16 residues. The V gene end was trimmed by 3 bases and the J gene end by 3 bases; junction bases not matched to a gene: 8. Per the germline V gene, CDR1 is MGHRA and CDR2 is YSYEKL. CDR3 in amino acids: CASSHSQGVVYNEQFF. The CDR3 DNA is TGCGCCAGCAGCCATTCCCAGGGGGTTGTCTACAATGAGCAGTTCTTC.

This chain links TRBV5-1 with TRBJ2-3, with D possibly being TRBD2 (5 bases). Trimming left V 10 bases short and J 2 bases short, with 20 bases between. The germline gives CDR1 SGHRS, CDR2 YFSETQ. This CDR3 contains 15 residues. CDR3 bases: TGCGCCGGATCGTACAGAGGGCGGATCACAGATACGCAGTATTTT. Amino acids: CAGSYRGRITDTQYF.

With respect to this clone: At one of its ends the junction is not consistent with the germline gene, which may arise from a read error. The genes are TRBV5-1 and TRBJ2-2; D may be TRBD1 or TRBD2 (6 bases each). The CDR3 spans 15 residues. CDR1 and CDR2 (germline): SGHRS, YFSETQ. CDR3 residues: CASSLGGANTGELFF. CDR3 sequence (DNA): TGCGCCAGCAGTTTGGGGGGCGCGAACACCGGGGAGCTGTTTTTT.

The chain links TRBV28 to TRBJ2-4; possibly TRBD2 for D (6 bases). V dropped 5 bases and J dropped 7 bases, with 18 bases sitting between them. This CDR3 region has 15 residues. Germline loops: CDR1 MDHEN, CDR2 SYDVKM. In DNA form, the CDR3 reads TGTGCCAGCAGTAGTCTTCCAGGAGGAGGGAACATTCAGTACTTC. Its translation is CASSSLPGGGNIQYF.

The chain combines TRBV10-3 with TRBJ1-4; D unclear. The CDR3 runs 16 residues. Per germline, CDR1 ENHRY and CDR2 SYGVKD. Trimming took 4 bases from V and 4 from J, leaving 16 bases between them. The CDR3 nucleotides are TGTGCCATCAGTGCCGATTCGAGCGGGTATAATGAAAAACTGTTTTTT. Protein sequence: CAISADSSGYNEKLFF.

V gene TRBV28 combines with J gene TRBJ2-1; 15 bases line up with TRBD2. Germline trimming cut 8 bases from V and 6 bases from J; bases unmatched to any gene: 5. The length of the CDR3 is 15 residues. Germline assignment: CDR1 MDHEN and CDR2 SYDVKM. CDR3 nucleotides: TGTGCCAGCGGACAGGGACTAGCGGGAGGCAATGAGCAGTTCTTC. Translated: CASGQGLAGGNEQFF.

The chain recombines TRBV5-6 with TRBJ2-7; 8 positions agree with TRBD1. Germline V gene data show CDR1 as SGHDT and CDR2 as YYEEEE. This CDR3 contains 18 residues. The J segment lost 4 bases and the V segment lost 3 bases, leaving 18 bases of the junction unmatched. In nucleotides, the CDR3 is TGTGCCAGCAGCTATACCTGGGGATCGACAGGGGACAGATACGAGCAGTACTTC. Its translation is CASSYTWGSTGDRYEQYF.

The chain combines TRBV19 with TRBJ2-2; D is uncertain. V lost 3 bases, J lost 3 bases, and 11 bases lay in between. This CDR3 is 15 amino acids long. Germline V gene sequence: CDR1 LNHDA, CDR2 SQIVND (reference sequence). The CDR3 DNA reads as TGTGCCAGTAGTATGATTAGATCTTACACCGGGGAGCTGTTTTTT. This encodes CASSMIRSYTGELFF.

The CDR3 nucleotides are TGTGCCAGTAGTATATCCGGGGGGTGGAATCAGCCCCAGCATTTT. It yields the protein CASSISGGWNQPQHF. The rearrangement uses TRBV19 and TRBJ1-5; possibly TRBD1 for D (5 bases). The CDR3 extends over 15 amino acids. Germline loops: CDR1 LNHDA, CDR2 SQIVND (reference sequence). Trimming pared 2 bases from V and 4 bases from J, leaving 12 bases between.